This is a list of T cell receptor beta chains from one sample in a study of long-term antiretroviral therapy in people with HIV. Only in-frame clones appear in the TCRdb table, and some are missing; sequencing was by immunoSEQ multiplex PCR. Of approximately 26,000 clones in the sample, around 90% are singletons; the top ten hold around 3.3%. Sequenced material: unsorted PBMCs, taken 1.8 years after starting antiretroviral therapy. The receptor set was obtained from a woman younger than 35 with HIV. Both conserved end residues are part of each CDR3. The order of the fields is D gene, J gene, clone size, V gene, CDR3 protein, CDR3 DNA. The D gene is left open where the match is weak. Expanded clones get a size class; other rows say once, few or many, or leave the size out.

. | TRBJ2-2 | . | TRBV7-9 | CASSFSGRTGELFF | TGTGCCAGCAGCTTTTCCGGCAGGACCGGGGAGCTGTTTTTT
. | TRBJ2-7 | . | TRBV11-3 | CASSFGLDYEQYF | TGTGCCAGCAGCTTCGGCTTGGACTACGAGCAGTACTTC
. | TRBJ2-3 | . | TRBV5-8 | CASSRGPDTQYF | TGTGCCAGCAGCCGAGGACCAGATACGCAGTATTTT
. | TRBJ2-7 | . | TRBV7-7 | CASSRGLGSYEQYF | TGTGCTAGCAGCCGGGGACTGGGCTCCTACGAGCAGTACTTC
TRBD1 | TRBJ1-4 | . | TRBV5-1 | CATGTGGMNEKLFF | TGCGCCACCGGGACAGGGGGCATGAATGAAAAACTGTTTTTT
TRBD2 | TRBJ2-3 | . | TRBV13 | CASSSSAGGHTDTQYF | TGTGCCAGCAGCTCCTCAGCGGGGGGTCACACAGATACGCAGTATTTT
. | TRBJ1-5 | . | TRBV6-5 | CASSYSRVNSNQPQHF | TGTGCCAGCAGTTACTCGAGGGTCAATAGCAATCAGCCCCAGCATTTT
TRBD2 | TRBJ2-7 | . | TRBV28 | CASSGLAEYAYEQYF | TGTGCCAGCAGTGGACTAGCGGAGTACGCCTACGAGCAGTACTTC
TRBD2 | TRBJ2-6 | . | TRBV4-1 | CASSQTGTSGSGANVLTF | TGCGCCAGCAGCCAGACCGGGACTAGCGGGAGCGGGGCCAACGTCCTGACTTTC
. | TRBJ2-3 | . | TRBV10-3 | CAISSEGVSDTQYF | TGTGCCATCAGTAGCGAAGGAGTATCAGATACGCAGTATTTT
. | TRBJ2-7 | . | TRBV28 | CASSPHSSTLYEQYF | TGTGCCAGCAGTCCCCACTCCAGCACACTTTACGAGCAGTACTTC
. | TRBJ2-2 | . | TRBV28 | CASGTSPRSELFF | TGTGCCAGCGGGACGTCGCCGAGGAGCGAGCTGTTTTTT
TRBD2 | TRBJ2-7 | . | TRBV27 | CASSPLRLAEYEQYF | TGTGCCAGCAGTCCACTAAGACTAGCAGAATACGAGCAGTACTTC
. | TRBJ2-7 | . | TRBV9 | CASSVGRDEPYEQYF | TGTGCCAGCAGCGTAGGGCGGGACGAGCCCTACGAGCAGTACTTC
. | TRBJ1-1 | . | TRBV9 | CASSVEGDVDTEAFF | TGTGCCAGCAGCGTAGAGGGGGATGTGGATACTGAAGCTTTCTTT
TRBD2 | TRBJ2-3 | . | TRBV11-3 | CASSHGTSGGKDTQYF | TGTGCCAGCAGCCATGGGACTAGCGGAGGAAAAGATACGCAGTATTTT
TRBD2 | TRBJ2-2 | . | TRBV7-7 | CASSLAASGSDAGELFF | TGTGCTAGCAGCTTAGCGGCTAGCGGGAGTGATGCCGGGGAGCTGTTTTTT
. | TRBJ2-3 | . | TRBV15 | CATSRDRRTDTQYF | TGTGCCACCAGCAGAGACCGCCGCACAGATACGCAGTATTTT
. | TRBJ2-5 | . | TRBV7-9 | CASSLGAGTQETQYF | TGTGCCAGCAGCTTAGGGGCAGGGACACAAGAGACCCAGTACTTC
. | TRBJ1-1 | . | TRBV6-5 | CASSPLGGPGTEAFF | TGTGCCAGCAGCCCCCTCGGGGGGCCGGGCACTGAAGCTTTCTTT
TRBD1 | TRBJ1-3 | . | TRBV4-2 | CASSTPGQGGNTIYF | TGTGCCAGCAGCACTCCGGGACAGGGGGGAAACACCATATATTTT
TRBD1 | TRBJ1-1 | . | TRBV4-3 | CASSQVGTEKNTEAFF | TGCGCCAGCAGCCAAGTTGGGACAGAGAAGAACACTGAAGCTTTCTTT
. | TRBJ2-7 | . | TRBV5-1 | CASSLEVPYEQYF | TGCGCCAGCAGCTTGGAGGTCCCCTACGAGCAGTACTTC
TRBD2 | TRBJ2-7 | . | TRBV29-1 | CSGTSGGSSYEQYF | TGCAGCGGGACTAGCGGGGGAAGCTCCTACGAGCAGTACTTC
TRBD1 | TRBJ2-7 | . | TRBV7-9 | CASTKGRGREQYF | TGTGCCAGCACCAAGGGCAGGGGGCGTGAGCAGTACTTC
TRBD1 | TRBJ2-3 | . | TRBV19 | CASSILGQGPDTQYF | TGTGCCAGTAGTATTTTGGGACAGGGGCCAGATACGCAGTATTTT
. | TRBJ1-3 | . | TRBV14 | CASSQPRETGNTIYF | TGTGCCAGCAGCCAGCCCAGGGAAACTGGAAACACCATATATTTT
. | TRBJ2-1 | . | TRBV4-1 | CASSQEPTSGEQFF | TGCGCCAGCAGCCAAGAACCCACCAGCGGGGAGCAGTTCTTC
TRBD1 | TRBJ1-2 | . | TRBV6-1 | CASSEGGQPYGYTF | TGTGCCAGCAGTGAAGGGGGACAGCCCTATGGCTACACCTTC
. | TRBJ2-1 | . | TRBV6-5 | CASSYSQGYNEQFF | TGTGCCAGCAGTTACTCGCAGGGCTACAATGAGCAGTTCTTC
. | TRBJ1-1 | . | TRBV6-5 | CASSETGGVTEAFF | TGTGCCAGCTCCGAAACGGGGGGGGTCACTGAAGCTTTCTTT
TRBD1 | TRBJ2-7 | . | TRBV19 | CASSIPGTGGEQYF | TGTGCCAGTAGCATCCCGGGGACAGGAGGCGAGCAGTACTTC
. | TRBJ2-7 | . | TRBV27 | CASSPGALEQYF | TGTGCCAGCAGCCCAGGCGCTCTCGAGCAGTACTTC
TRBD2 | TRBJ2-7 | . | TRBV19 | CASTSGTPRGEQYF | TGTGCCAGCACTAGCGGGACCCCTCGGGGGGAGCAGTACTTC
. | TRBJ2-7 | . | TRBV28 | CASTQGGLISYEQYF | TGTGCCAGCACTCAAGGGGGTTTAATCTCCTACGAGCAGTACTTC
TRBD1 | TRBJ2-7 | . | TRBV9 | CASSVTGAIYEQYF | TGTGCCAGCAGCGTAACAGGGGCGATCTACGAGCAGTACTTC
TRBD2 | TRBJ2-7 | . | TRBV13 | CASSLEGLAGAYEQYF | TGTGCCAGCAGCCTCGAAGGGCTAGCGGGAGCCTACGAGCAGTACTTC
. | TRBJ2-5 | . | TRBV9 | CASSVSGETQYF | TGTGCCAGTAGCGTATCAGGGGAGACCCAGTACTTC
TRBD2 | TRBJ2-2 | . | TRBV27 | CASSLRLAGYTGELFF | TGTGCCAGCAGTTTAAGACTAGCGGGATACACCGGGGAGCTGTTTTTT
TRBD2 | TRBJ2-7 | . | TRBV7-2 | CASTSGGGSSYEQYF | TGTGCCAGCACCTCCGGGGGGGGTTCTTCCTACGAGCAGTACTTC
. | TRBJ1-5 | . | TRBV19 | CASSIRGGSNQPQHF | TGTGCCAGTAGTATTCGGGGCGGAAGCAATCAGCCCCAGCATTTT
. | TRBJ2-7 | . | TRBV7-9 | CASSLEQGRNEQYF | TGTGCCAGCAGCTTAGAACAGGGTAGGAACGAGCAGTACTTC
. | TRBJ2-3 | few | TRBV4-1 | CASSQVAALVRTDTQYF | TGCGCCAGCAGCCAAGTAGCGGCGTTAGTTAGGACAGATACGCAGTATTTT
. | TRBJ2-2 | . | TRBV4-1 | CASSQGGRDTGELFF | TGCGCCAGCAGCCAAGGTGGGAGAGACACCGGGGAGCTGTTTTTT
. | TRBJ2-7 | . | TRBV7-8 | CASSLARDEQYF | TGTGCCAGCAGCTTAGCGCGGGACGAGCAGTACTTC
. | TRBJ1-2 | . | TRBV28 | CASRKTGSNYGYTF | TGTGCCAGCAGGAAGACAGGTTCTAACTATGGCTACACCTTC
TRBD1 | TRBJ2-7 | . | TRBV11-3 | CASSLLPTGTALTRYF | TGTGCCAGCAGCTTATTACCTACCGGGACAGCACTAACGCGGTACTTC
. | TRBJ1-1 | . | TRBV18 | CASSPPQGWGEAFF | TGTGCCAGCTCACCACCGCAGGGCTGGGGGGAAGCTTTCTTT
. | TRBJ1-4 | once | TRBV7-3 | CASSRGGTTNEKLFF | TGTGCCAGCAGCCGGGGGGGGACTACTAATGAAAAACTGTTTTTT
TRBD2 | TRBJ2-1 | . | TRBV4-3 | CASSQGFSGGLGEQFF | TGCGCCAGCAGCCAAGGATTTTCGGGAGGACTAGGTGAGCAGTTCTTC
. | TRBJ2-7 | . | TRBV9 | CASGDDYEQYF | TGTGCCAGCGGGGACGACTACGAGCAGTACTTC
. | TRBJ2-1 | . | TRBV27 | CASSLGPSSYNEQFF | TGTGCCAGCAGTCTGGGACCAAGCTCCTACAATGAGCAGTTCTTC
TRBD2 | TRBJ2-7 | . | TRBV7-8 | CASSTAGGGEQYF | TGTGCCAGCAGCACAGCGGGAGGAGGCGAGCAGTACTTC
TRBD2 | TRBJ2-1 | . | TRBV19 | CASSPGASGRPKDNEQFF | TGTGCCAGTAGCCCGGGGGCTAGCGGGAGGCCAAAAGACAATGAGCAGTTCTTC
. | TRBJ2-1 | . | TRBV14 | CASSQALDSGLTYNEQFF | TGTGCCAGCAGCCAAGCACTGGATAGCGGCCTGACCTACAATGAGCAGTTCTTC
. | TRBJ1-4 | . | TRBV5-6 | CASSPGGVEKLFF | TGTGCCAGCAGCCCTGGGGGTGTTGAAAAACTGTTTTTT